The 28 T cell receptor beta chains below all came from one sample that was sequenced in a study of OX40 agonist ivuxolimab in advanced cancers. Using immunoSEQ multiplex PCR, the repertoire was profiled, and TCRdb retains in-frame clones only, with some absent. The sample records about 61,000 clones, approximately 86% being singletons. Sample: CD4+ or CD8+ T cells sorted from blood, taken in a trial of the OX40 agonist ivuxolimab. Source of these receptors: an adult with an advanced solid tumor such as melanoma, head and neck, liver or kidney cancer.

The rearrangement joins TRBV6-1 to TRBJ2-7; tentative D call: TRBD1 (6 bases). V shed 0 bases and J shed 5 bases, with 11 bases lying between them. The CDR3 contains 14 residues. CDR1 and CDR2 from the germline V gene are MNHNS and SASEGT. CDR3 sequence: CASSEANRVHEQYF. The DNA for the CDR3 is TGTGCCAGCAGTGAAGCAAACAGGGTTCACGAGCAGTACTTC.

The V gene is TRBV19, the J gene TRBJ1-1, with 12 bases lining up with TRBD1. Trimming took 5 bases from V and 5 from J; bases not matched to a gene: 9. The germline V gene encodes CDR1 LNHDA and CDR2 SQIVND (reference sequence). This CDR3 is built from 16 residues. The CDR3: CASSQGTGGRTTEAFF. The CDR3 nucleotides are TGTGCCAGTAGTCAAGGGACAGGGGGCAGGACAACTGAAGCTTTCTTT. The whole variable domain, filled in from reference TRBV19 and TRBJ1-1, reads DGGITQSPKYLFRKEGQNVTLSCEQNLNHDAMYWYRQDPGQGLRLIYYSQIVNDFQKGDIAEGYSVSREKKESFPLTVTSAQKNPTAFYLCASSQGTGGRTTEAFFGQGTRLTVV.

The chain is built from TRBV5-6 and TRBJ1-1, with D unresolved. The CDR3 extends over 13 amino acids. The V and J ends lost 2 bases and 1 base respectively, with 6 bases between them. Germline V CDR1 and CDR2: SGHDT, YYEEEE. CDR3: CASSFVGNTEAFF. For the CDR3, the DNA is TGTGCCAGCAGCTTTGTAGGGAACACTGAAGCTTTCTTT.

This chain connects TRBV4-1 to TRBJ2-5; unclear D gene. CDR1 and CDR2 from the germline V gene are MGHRA and YSYEKL. Deletions cut 0 bases from V and 5 bases from J, with 10 bases between. This CDR3 has 14 residues. The CDR3, as DNA: TGCGCCAGCAGCCAAGATTTGAGCTTCGAGACCCAGTACTTC. Protein product: CASSQDLSFETQYF.

The chain employs TRBV9 and TRBJ2-1; 7 bases match TRBD1. The CDR3 is 16 amino acids. Germline lookup yields CDR1 SGDLS and CDR2 YYNGEE. Germline trimming cut 0 bases from V and 9 bases from J; bases unmatched to any gene: 12. The CDR3 sequence is CASSVGAGGPPTEQFF. CDR3 in DNA: TGTGCCAGCAGCGTAGGGGCAGGGGGTCCCCCCACTGAGCAGTTCTTC.

This sequence joins TRBV28 and TRBJ2-7; 8 nucleotides match TRBD1. The trim removed 5 bases at V and 1 base at J, leaving 10 bases unmatched. Germline assignment: CDR1 MDHEN and CDR2 SYDVKM. This CDR3 spans 16 amino acids. The CDR3 here is CASSPYSGTGSYEQYF. The CDR3 DNA sequence: TGTGCCAGCAGTCCTTACTCCGGGACAGGTTCCTACGAGCAGTACTTC.

V usage is TRBV5-1 and J usage is TRBJ1-2; D call uncertain. V was trimmed by 0 bases and J by 4 bases, leaving 13 bases between them. This CDR3 comprises 15 residues. Germline-derived CDR1 and CDR2 are SGHRS and YFSETQ. The CDR3 DNA follows: TGCGCCAGCAGCTTGGACAGCTTATTTTCCTATGGCTACACCTTC. This translates into CASSLDSLFSYGYTF. Full variable domain (remainder filled in from reference TRBV5-1 and TRBJ1-2): KAGVTQTPRYLIKTRGQQVTLSCSPISGHRSVSWYQQTPGQGLQFLFEYFSETQRNKGNFPGRFSGRQFSNSRSEMNVSTLELGDSALYLCASSLDSLFSYGYTFGSGTRLTVV.

The rearrangement joins TRBV18 to TRBJ2-1, with D perhaps TRBD1 (5 bases). There are 13 residues in the CDR3. The germline V gene encodes CDR1 KGHSH and CDR2 LQKENI. V was clipped by 1 base and J by 6 bases, with 7 bases between them. DNA of the CDR3: TGTGCCAGCTCACCACGACAGACCAATGAGCAGTTCTTC. This encodes CASSPRQTNEQFF. The variable domain in full, with the rest retrieved from reference TRBV18 and TRBJ2-1, is NAGVMQNPRHLVRRRGQEARLRCSPMKGHSHVYWYRQLPEEGLKFMVYLQKENIIDESGMPKERFSAEFPKEGPSILRIQQVVRGDSAAYFCASSPRQTNEQFFGPGTRLTVL.

The chain links TRBV6-5 to TRBJ2-7; D may be TRBD1 (5 bases). Per the germline V gene, CDR1 is MNHEY and CDR2 is SVGAGI. Trimming cost V 4 bases and J 2 bases, with 9 bases left between them. The CDR3 is 13 residues long. CDR3: CASSSPGTYEQYF. In nucleotides, the CDR3 is TGTGCCAGCAGTTCGCCAGGGACCTACGAGCAGTACTTC.

The chain uses TRBV19 and TRBJ2-1; 8 nucleotides match TRBD1. In germline, CDR1 is LNHDA, CDR2 SQIVND (reference sequence). V shed 5 bases and J 7 bases; nucleotides not matched to a gene: 7. The CDR3 covers 14 residues. The CDR3 sequence: CASSARTGPNEQFF. In nucleotides, the CDR3 is TGTGCCAGTAGTGCGAGGACAGGGCCGAATGAGCAGTTCTTC.

CDR3 amino acids: CASSSPRTGFLYEQYF. In DNA, the CDR3 is TGTGCCAGCAGCTCGCCCCGGACAGGGTTTTTGTACGAGCAGTACTTC. V is TRBV7-8 and J is TRBJ2-7; TRBD1 matches at 8 bases. Germline V lookup: CDR1 SGHVS, CDR2 FQNEAQ. Trimming removed 4 bases from V and 4 bases from J; junction bases left unmatched: 12. The CDR3 contains 16 residues. Together with reference TRBV7-8 and TRBJ2-7, the CDR3 gives the full variable domain: GAGVSQSPRYKVAKRGQDVALRCDPISGHVSLFWYQQALGQGPEFLTYFQNEAQLDKSGLPSDRFFAERPEGSVSTLKIQRTQQEDSAVYLCASSSPRTGFLYEQYFGPGTRLTVT.

The chain uses TRBV6-5 and TRBJ2-1, with 7 bases that match TRBD2. CDR1 and CDR2 (germline): MNHEY, SVGAGI. Trimming at V came to 6 bases and at J to 8 bases, leaving 4 bases not matched to a gene. The CDR3 has 12 amino acids. CDR3 coding DNA: TGTGCCAGCAGCCCCCGGGGGGATGAGCAGTTCTTC. Protein product: CASSPRGDEQFF.

The chain couples TRBV7-8 to TRBJ2-2; perhaps TRBD1 as D (5 bases). There are 16 residues in the CDR3. V was clipped by 6 bases and J by 2 bases, with 16 bases between them. The germline CDR1 and CDR2 sequences are SGHVS and FQNEAQ. The DNA for the CDR3 is TGTGCCAGCAGGTCCCCCAAGGACAACAACACCGGGGAGCTGTTTTTT. Amino acid sequence: CASRSPKDNNTGELFF.

The chain combines TRBV19 with TRBJ2-6; perhaps TRBD1 as D (6 bases). Per the germline V gene, CDR1 is LNHDA and CDR2 is SQIVND (reference sequence). Trimming removed 3 bases at V and 2 bases at J, with 11 bases between. This CDR3 has 16 amino acids. The CDR3 nucleotides read TGTGCCAGTAGTATGGACAGTTCCGCTGGGGCCAACGTCCTGACTTTC. It encodes CASSMDSSAGANVLTF.

The rearrangement joins TRBV19 to TRBJ2-2, with 9 bases matching TRBD1. The V gene end was trimmed by 6 bases and the J gene end by 6 bases; junction bases not matched to a gene: 8. The germline gives CDR1 LNHDA, CDR2 SQIVND (reference sequence). The CDR3 has 15 amino acids. Here the CDR3 DNA reads TGTGCCAGTAGACCGGGACAGGGTGATCCCGGGGAGCTGTTTTTT. Its protein is CASRPGQGDPGELFF.

This chain connects TRBV5-1 to TRBJ2-5; weak D call: TRBD2 (5 bases). The CDR3 has 14 amino acids. V dropped 2 bases and J dropped 7 bases, with 15 bases sitting between them. Germline lookup yields CDR1 SGHRS and CDR2 YFSETQ. CDR3 sequence reads: CASSLNHPGGTQYF. In nucleotides, the CDR3 is TGCGCCAGCAGCTTAAACCACCCCGGAGGGACCCAGTACTTC.

The chain carries TRBV5-1 and TRBJ1-5; D is undetermined. CDR3 length: 14 residues. V lost 0 bases and J lost 7, with 11 bases in between. Germline lookup yields CDR1 SGHRS and CDR2 YFSETQ. Here the CDR3 reads CASSLESGYQPQHF. CDR3 sequence (DNA): TGCGCCAGCAGCTTGGAATCCGGTTACCAGCCCCAGCATTTT.

V is TRBV9 and J is TRBJ2-1, with 9 positions matching TRBD2. Germline CDR1 reads SGDLS; CDR2 reads YYNGEE. The J segment lost 7 bases and the V segment lost 0 bases, leaving 17 bases of the junction unmatched. This CDR3 comprises 19 residues. The CDR3 nucleotides read TGTGCCAGCAGCGTAGCTCTGGGTTTGGCGGGAGGGCCGGAGAATGAGCAGTTCTTC. It specifies CASSVALGLAGGPENEQFF.

The rearrangement links TRBV10-3 to TRBJ1-4; the D is unclear. The CDR3 length is 15 residues. The V gene lost 0 bases and the J gene lost 10 bases, with 15 bases spanning the gap. Per the germline V gene, CDR1 is ENHRY and CDR2 is SYGVKD. The CDR3 loop is CAISESGAPEGKLFF. The CDR3 coding sequence is TGTGCCATCAGTGAGTCTGGAGCCCCGGAGGGAAAACTGTTTTTT.

The chain carries TRBV6-5 and TRBJ1-6, with no clear D. The V gene's germline CDR1 is MNHEY and CDR2 SVGAGI. The CDR3 covers 15 residues. Trimming cost V 2 bases and J 6 bases, with 11 bases left between them. The CDR3 coding sequence is TGTGCCAGCAGTTACAGTCACGAGGGTAATTCACCCCTCCACTTT. This encodes CASSYSHEGNSPLHF.

The chain carries TRBV4-3 and TRBJ1-4; 8 bases agree with TRBD1. V lost 0 bases and J lost 8; bases outside the gene matches: 8. The CDR3 has 16 residues. Germline CDR1 is LGHNA and CDR2 is YSLEER. Here the CDR3 DNA reads TGCGCCAGCAGCCAAGAACTCAGGGGGCGCGGGGAAAAACTGTTTTTT. Its translation is CASSQELRGRGEKLFF.

CDR3 DNA sequence: TGTGCCAGCAGCTTGAGAGGGGATTACAATGAGCAGTTCTTC. Translation: CASSLRGDYNEQFF. The chain uses TRBV5-4 and TRBJ2-1, with D tentatively TRBD1 or TRBD2 (5 bases each). This CDR3 region has 14 residues. V gave up 1 base and J gave up 4 bases, with 9 bases separating them. Germline-derived CDR1 and CDR2 are SGHNT and YYREEE (reference sequence). Full variable domain (outside the CDR3, taken from reference TRBV5-4 and TRBJ2-1): ETGVTQSPTHLIKTRGQQVTLRCSSQSGHNTVSWYQQALGQGPQFIFQYYREEENGRGNFPPRFSGLQFPNYSSELNVNALELDDSALYLCASSLRGDYNEQFFGPGTRLTVL.

J is TRBJ1-2 and V is TRBV7-9, with 9 bases that match TRBD1. V lost 2 bases to trimming and J lost 7 bases; unmatched junction nucleotides: 14. This CDR3 is 17 amino acids long. Looked up from germline, CDR1 is SEHNR and CDR2 is FQNEAQ (reference sequence). The CDR3 DNA sequence: TGTGCCAGCAGCTTAAGTACAGGGGGCGCAGGGTCCTCTGGCTACACCTTC. Translating gives CASSLSTGGAGSSGYTF.

V is TRBV18 and J is TRBJ2-3; TRBD2 matches 10 bases. Looked up from germline, CDR1 is KGHSH and CDR2 is LQKENI. V was clipped by 3 bases and J by 0 bases; unmatched bases: 6. CDR3 length: 17 residues. The DNA for the CDR3 is TGTGCCAGCTCACCCAACCTAGCGGGGGTTAGCACAGATACGCAGTATTTT. Amino acid sequence: CASSPNLAGVSTDTQYF.

The chain carries TRBV28 and TRBJ2-7; 7 bases fit TRBD1. Looked up from germline, CDR1 is MDHEN and CDR2 is SYDVKM. V was clipped by 6 bases and J by 4 bases; unmatched bases: 3. The CDR3 runs to 12 residues. The CDR3 is CASSPGGYEQYF. CDR3 DNA sequence: TGTGCCAGCAGCCCAGGGGGTTACGAGCAGTACTTC.

The J gene is TRBJ2-2, the V gene TRBV29-1; D may correspond to TRBD1 or TRBD2 (6 bases each). Trimming removed 6 bases at V and 5 bases at J, with 10 bases between. The CDR3 loop spans 12 amino acids. The germline V gene encodes CDR1 SQVTM and CDR2 ANQGSEA. CDR3 DNA: TGCAGCGTCGGGGGCCTTACCGGGGAGCTGTTTTTT. It codes for CSVGGLTGELFF.

The rearrangement links TRBV18 to TRBJ2-7; D gene ambiguous. Germline CDR1 reads KGHSH; CDR2 reads LQKENI. Trimming stripped 3 bases from V and 2 bases from J, with 11 bases between. The length of the CDR3 is 14 residues. CDR3 sequence reads: CASSPLGVPYEQYF. CDR3 nucleotide sequence: TGTGCCAGCTCACCGTTAGGTGTTCCCTACGAGCAGTACTTC.

This clone was counted a few times. The V call is TRBV19, the J call TRBJ2-1, with 7 bases identical to TRBD2. V gave up 3 bases and J gave up 9 bases; unmatched junction bases: 11. Per germline, CDR1 LNHDA and CDR2 SQIVND (reference sequence). There are 15 residues in the CDR3. The CDR3 reads CASSILAGEGGEQFF. DNA for the CDR3: TGTGCCAGTAGTATCCTCGCGGGAGAAGGTGGTGAGCAGTTCTTC.